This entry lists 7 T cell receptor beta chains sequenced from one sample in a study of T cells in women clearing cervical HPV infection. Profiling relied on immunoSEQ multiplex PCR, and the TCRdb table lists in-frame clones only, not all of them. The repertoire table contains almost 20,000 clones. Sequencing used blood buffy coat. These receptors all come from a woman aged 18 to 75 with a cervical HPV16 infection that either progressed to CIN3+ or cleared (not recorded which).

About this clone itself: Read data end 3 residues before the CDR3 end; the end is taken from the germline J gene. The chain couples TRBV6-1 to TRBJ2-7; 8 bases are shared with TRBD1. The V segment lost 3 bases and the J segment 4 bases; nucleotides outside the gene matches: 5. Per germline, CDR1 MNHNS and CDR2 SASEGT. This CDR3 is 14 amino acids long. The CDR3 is CASSDRGLPYEQYF. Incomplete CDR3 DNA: TGTGCCAGCAGTGACAGGGGGCTTCCTTACGAG.

Incomplete CDR3 DNA: TGTGCCAGCAGTGGAAGGACAGGGGGTGGAAACATT. This gives the protein CASSGRTGGGNI. The entire CDR3 protein is CASSGRTGGGNIQYF. This chain links TRBV6-1 with TRBJ2-4; 10 nucleotides line up with TRBD1. The DNA ends 3 residues before the CDR3 does, and the rest of the CDR3 is filled in from the germline J gene. V gave up 4 bases and J gave up 6 bases; unmatched junction bases: 6. The CDR3 length is 15 residues. Germline CDR1 and CDR2: MNHNS and SASEGT.

The DNA read from the CDR3 is TGTGCCAGCACTGGCAGGGACCAAGAGACC. Encoded protein: CASTGRDQET. The whole CDR3 sequence reads CASTGRDQETQYF. The chain has TRBV2 and TRBJ2-5; D may be TRBD1 (5 bases). The read falls 3 residues short of the CDR3 end, and the missing part is taken from the germline J gene. The V gene's germline CDR1 is SNHLY and CDR2 FYNNEI. With 7 bases removed from V and 0 bases from J, the gap between germline ends came to 9 bases. This CDR3 spans 13 amino acids.

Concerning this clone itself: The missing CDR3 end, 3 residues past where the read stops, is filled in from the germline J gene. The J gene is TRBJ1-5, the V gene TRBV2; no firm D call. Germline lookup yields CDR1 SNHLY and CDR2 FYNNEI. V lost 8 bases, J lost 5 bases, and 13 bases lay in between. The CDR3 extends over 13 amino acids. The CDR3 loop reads CASGSAGYQPQHF. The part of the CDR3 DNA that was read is TGTGCCAGCGGGTCAGCAGGTTATCAGCCC. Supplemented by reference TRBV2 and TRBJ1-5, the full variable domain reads EPEVTQTPSHQVTQMGQEVILRCVPISNHLYFYWYRQILGQKVEFLVSFYNNEISEKSEIFDDQFSVERPDGSNFTLKIRSTKLEDSAMYFCASGSAGYQPQHFGDGTRLSIL.

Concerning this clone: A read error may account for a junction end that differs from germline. The part of the CDR3 DNA that was read is TGCGCCAGCAGCCAAGCGGGGAACACTGAA. It translates to CASSQAGNTE. The complete CDR3 protein is CASSQAGNTEAFF. J is TRBJ1-1 and V is TRBV4-2, with D uncertain. The read ends 3 residues shy of where the CDR3 ends; the end is completed using the germline J gene. This CDR3 is built from 13 residues. From germline, CDR1 is LGHNA and CDR2 YNFKEQ.

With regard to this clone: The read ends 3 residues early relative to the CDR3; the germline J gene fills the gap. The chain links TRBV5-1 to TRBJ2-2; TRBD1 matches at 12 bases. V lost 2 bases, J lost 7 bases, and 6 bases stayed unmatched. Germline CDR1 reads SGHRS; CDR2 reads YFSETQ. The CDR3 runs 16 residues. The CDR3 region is CASSLTGTGGVGELFF. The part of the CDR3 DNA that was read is TGCGCCAGCAGCTTAACCGGGACAGGGGGCGTCGGGGAG.

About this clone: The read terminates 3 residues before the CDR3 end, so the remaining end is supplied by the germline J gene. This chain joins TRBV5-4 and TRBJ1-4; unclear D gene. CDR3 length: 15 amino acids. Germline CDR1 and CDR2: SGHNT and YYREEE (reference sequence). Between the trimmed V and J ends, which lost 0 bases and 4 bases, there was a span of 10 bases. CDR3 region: CASSLDRGLNEKLFF. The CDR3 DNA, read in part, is TGTGCCAGCAGCTTGGATCGTGGGCTTAATGAAAAA.